This TCR beta chain is from a study of blood T cell repertoires in COVID-19. The CDR3 covers 13 residues. Trimming pared 3 bases from V and 5 bases from J, leaving 10 bases between. This clone was seen just once. Clones were read by immunoSEQ multiplex PCR, and TCRdb kept only the in-frame ones, dropping some. The profile shows roughly 41,000 clones, approximately 90% of them singletons. This rearrangement joins TRBV12-3 or TRBV12-4 to TRBJ2-5, with D unresolved. This TCR derives from a human donor in a cohort sampled during active COVID-19. Sequenced: peripheral blood. Here the CDR3 DNA reads TGTGCCAGCAGTTTCGTCGAGTCGGAGACCCAGTACTTC. This codes for CASSFVESETQYF.